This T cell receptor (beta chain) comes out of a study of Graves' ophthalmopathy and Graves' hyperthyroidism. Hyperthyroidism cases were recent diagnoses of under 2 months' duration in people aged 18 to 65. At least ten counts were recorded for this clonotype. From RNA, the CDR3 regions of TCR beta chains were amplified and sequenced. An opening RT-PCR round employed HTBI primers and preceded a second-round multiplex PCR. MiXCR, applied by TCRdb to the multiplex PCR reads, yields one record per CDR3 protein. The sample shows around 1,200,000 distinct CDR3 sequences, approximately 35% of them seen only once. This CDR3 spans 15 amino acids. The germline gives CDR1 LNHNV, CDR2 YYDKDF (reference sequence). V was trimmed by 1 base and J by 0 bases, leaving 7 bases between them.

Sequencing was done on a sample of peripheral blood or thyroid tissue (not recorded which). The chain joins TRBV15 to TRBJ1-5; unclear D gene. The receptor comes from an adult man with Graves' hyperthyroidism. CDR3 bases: TGTGCCACCAGCAGAGGGGCTAATAGCAATCAGCCCCAGCATTTT. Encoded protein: CATSRGANSNQPQHF.